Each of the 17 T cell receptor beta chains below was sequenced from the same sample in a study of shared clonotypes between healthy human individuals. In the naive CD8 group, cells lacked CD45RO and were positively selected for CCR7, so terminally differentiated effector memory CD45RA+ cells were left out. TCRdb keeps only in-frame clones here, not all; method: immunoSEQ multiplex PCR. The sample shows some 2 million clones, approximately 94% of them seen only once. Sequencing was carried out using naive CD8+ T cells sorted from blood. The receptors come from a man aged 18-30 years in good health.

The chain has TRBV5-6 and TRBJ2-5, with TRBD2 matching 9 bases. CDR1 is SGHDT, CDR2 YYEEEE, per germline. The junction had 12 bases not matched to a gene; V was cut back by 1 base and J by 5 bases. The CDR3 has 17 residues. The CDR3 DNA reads TGTGCCAGCAGCTTGTTATTGGGACTAGCACTGGCGGAGACCCAGTACTTC. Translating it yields CASSLLLGLALAETQYF.

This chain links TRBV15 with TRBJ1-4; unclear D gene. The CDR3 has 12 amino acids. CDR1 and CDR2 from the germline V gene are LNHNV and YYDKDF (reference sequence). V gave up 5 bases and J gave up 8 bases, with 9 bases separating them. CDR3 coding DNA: TGTGCCACCAGCTTGATTGGAGAAAAACTGTTTTTT. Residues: CATSLIGEKLFF.

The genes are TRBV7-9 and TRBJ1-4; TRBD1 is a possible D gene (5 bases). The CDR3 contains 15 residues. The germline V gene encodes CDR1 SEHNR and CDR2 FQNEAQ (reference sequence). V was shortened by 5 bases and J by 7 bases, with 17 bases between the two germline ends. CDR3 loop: CASSPGSGEGEKLFF. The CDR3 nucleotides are TGTGCCAGCAGCCCTGGATCGGGGGAAGGTGAAAAACTGTTTTTT.

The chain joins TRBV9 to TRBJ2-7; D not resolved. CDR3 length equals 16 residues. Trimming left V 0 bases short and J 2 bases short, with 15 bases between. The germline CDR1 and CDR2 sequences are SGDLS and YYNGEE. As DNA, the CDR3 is TGTGCCAGCAGCGTAGCTTCTGGACGGAATCCCTACGAGCAGTACTTC. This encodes CASSVASGRNPYEQYF. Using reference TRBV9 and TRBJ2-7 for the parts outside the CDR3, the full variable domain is DSGVTQTPKHLITATGQRVTLRCSPRSGDLSVYWYQQSLDQGLQFLIQYYNGEERAKGNILERFSAQQFPDLHSELNLSSLELGDSALYFCASSVASGRNPYEQYFGPGTRLTVT.

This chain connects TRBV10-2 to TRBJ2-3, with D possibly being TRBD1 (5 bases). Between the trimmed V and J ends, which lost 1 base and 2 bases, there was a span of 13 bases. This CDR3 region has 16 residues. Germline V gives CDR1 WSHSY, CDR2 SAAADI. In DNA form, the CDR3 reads TGCGCCAGCAGTGAGTTTGGCAGGGTATACACAGATACGCAGTATTTT. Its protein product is CASSEFGRVYTDTQYF.

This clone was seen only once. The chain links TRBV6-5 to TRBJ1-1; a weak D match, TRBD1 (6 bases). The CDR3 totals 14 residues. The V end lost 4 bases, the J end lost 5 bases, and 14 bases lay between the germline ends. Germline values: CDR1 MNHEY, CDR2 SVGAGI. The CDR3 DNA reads TGTGCCAGCAGTTCGGCAGGGGATCAAACTGAAGCTTTCTTT. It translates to CASSSAGDQTEAFF.

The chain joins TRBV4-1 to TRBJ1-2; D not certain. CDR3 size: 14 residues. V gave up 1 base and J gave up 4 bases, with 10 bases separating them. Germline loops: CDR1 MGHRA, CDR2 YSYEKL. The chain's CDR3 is CASSQVGSLYGYTF. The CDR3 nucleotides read TGCGCCAGCAGCCAAGTGGGCAGCCTCTATGGCTACACCTTC.

The CDR3 loop reads CASSPGPWVDGELFF. Here the CDR3 DNA reads TGTGCCAGCAGCCCGGGGCCGTGGGTCGACGGGGAGCTGTTTTTT. The rearrangement joins TRBV5-5 to TRBJ2-2; D might be TRBD1 or TRBD2, each matching 5 bases. Trimming stripped 4 bases from V and 7 bases from J, with 17 bases between. Germline-derived CDR1 and CDR2 are SGHKS and YYEKEE (reference sequence). This CDR3 region has 15 residues.

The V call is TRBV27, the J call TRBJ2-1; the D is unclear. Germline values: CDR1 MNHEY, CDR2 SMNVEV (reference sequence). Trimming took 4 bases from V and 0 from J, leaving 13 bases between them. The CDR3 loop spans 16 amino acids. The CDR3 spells CASSYTIFSSYNEQFF. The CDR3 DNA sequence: TGTGCCAGCAGTTATACAATTTTCAGCTCCTACAATGAGCAGTTCTTC.

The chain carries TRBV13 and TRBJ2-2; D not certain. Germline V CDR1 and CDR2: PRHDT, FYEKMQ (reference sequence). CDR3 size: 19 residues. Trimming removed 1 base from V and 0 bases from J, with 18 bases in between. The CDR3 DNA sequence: TGTGCCAGCAGCTTAGACCCCCCATGGGCAGGACCGAACACCGGGGAGCTGTTTTTT. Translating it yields CASSLDPPWAGPNTGELFF.

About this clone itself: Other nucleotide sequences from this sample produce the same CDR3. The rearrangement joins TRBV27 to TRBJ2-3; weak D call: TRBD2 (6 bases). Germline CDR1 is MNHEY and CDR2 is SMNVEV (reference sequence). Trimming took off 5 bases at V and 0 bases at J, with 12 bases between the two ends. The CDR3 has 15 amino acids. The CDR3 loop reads CASSPGTASTDTQYF. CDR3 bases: TGTGCCAGCAGTCCGGGGACTGCTAGCACAGATACGCAGTATTTT.

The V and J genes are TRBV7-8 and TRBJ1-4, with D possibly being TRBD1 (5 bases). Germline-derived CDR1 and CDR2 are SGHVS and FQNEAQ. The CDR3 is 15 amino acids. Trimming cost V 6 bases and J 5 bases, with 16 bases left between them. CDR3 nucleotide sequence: TGTGCCAGCAGTACCGCGGGGGGGATCAATGAAAAACTGTTTTTT. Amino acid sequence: CASSTAGGINEKLFF. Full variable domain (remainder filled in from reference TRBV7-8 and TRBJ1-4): GAGVSQSPRYKVAKRGQDVALRCDPISGHVSLFWYQQALGQGPEFLTYFQNEAQLDKSGLPSDRFFAERPEGSVSTLKIQRTQQEDSAVYLCASSTAGGINEKLFFGSGTQLSVL.

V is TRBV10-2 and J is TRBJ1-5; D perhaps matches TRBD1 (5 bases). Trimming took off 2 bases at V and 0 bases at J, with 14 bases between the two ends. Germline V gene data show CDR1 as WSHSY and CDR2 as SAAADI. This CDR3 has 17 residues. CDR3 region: CASSERQPLYSNQPQHF. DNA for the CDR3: TGCGCCAGCAGTGAGCGACAGCCTCTATATAGCAATCAGCCCCAGCATTTT.

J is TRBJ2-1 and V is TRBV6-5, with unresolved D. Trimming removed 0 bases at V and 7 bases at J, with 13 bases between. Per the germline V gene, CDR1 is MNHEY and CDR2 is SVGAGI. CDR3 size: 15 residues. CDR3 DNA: TGTGCCAGCAGTTACTCGACGATTACCAGTAATGAGCAGTTCTTC. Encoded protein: CASSYSTITSNEQFF.

The CDR3 protein is CASSQEEASGGDEQFF. The CDR3 region has the DNA TGCGCCAGCAGCCAAGAGGAAGCTAGCGGGGGCGATGAGCAGTTCTTC. This sequence joins TRBV4-1 and TRBJ2-1; TRBD2 matches at 10 bases. The CDR3 spans 16 residues. Germline V gene data show CDR1 as MGHRA and CDR2 as YSYEKL. The junction had 7 bases not matched to a gene; V was cut back by 0 bases and J by 8 bases.

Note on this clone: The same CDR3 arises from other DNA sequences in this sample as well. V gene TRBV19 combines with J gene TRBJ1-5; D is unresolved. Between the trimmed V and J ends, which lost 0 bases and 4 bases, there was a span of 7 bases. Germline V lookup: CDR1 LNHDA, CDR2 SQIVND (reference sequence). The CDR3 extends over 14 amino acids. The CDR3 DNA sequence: TGTGCCAGTAGTATAGATCTGGAGAATCAGCCCCAGCATTTT. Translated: CASSIDLENQPQHF.

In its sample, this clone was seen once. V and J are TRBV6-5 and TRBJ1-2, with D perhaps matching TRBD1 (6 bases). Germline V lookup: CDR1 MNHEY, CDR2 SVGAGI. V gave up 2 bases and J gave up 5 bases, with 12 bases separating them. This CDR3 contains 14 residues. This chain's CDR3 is CASSYRDTPYGYTF. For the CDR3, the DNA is TGTGCCAGCAGTTACCGGGACACCCCATATGGCTACACCTTC.